Following are 28 T cell receptor beta chains from one sample sequenced in a study of T cells expressing NK-cell markers. Using the 5' RACE reads, TCRdb records one entry per CDR3 protein without DNA. The sample features about 450,000 distinct CDR3 sequences, with roughly 8% in its top ten. Sequencing was performed on blood T cells: a sorted CD56 or NKG2C T cell subset, CD4+ or CD8+ T cells, or bulk PBMC T cells (not recorded which). Receptors were obtained from a woman between 18 and 70 years old in good health.

The J gene is TRBJ2-7, the V gene TRBV12-3 or TRBV12-4. The CDR3 consists of 12 residues. CDR3 sequence: CASSPDWNEQYF.

The chain joins TRBV11-2 to TRBJ1-1; TCRdb indicates TRBD1, and absent DNA this call remains unverified. The germline gives CDR1 SGHAT, CDR2 FQNNGV. The CDR3 has 12 amino acids. The CDR3: CASSAPNTEAFF.

The chain carries TRBV6-1 and TRBJ2-5; checking the TCRdb D call of TRBD2 is not possible without DNA. This CDR3 is 18 amino acids long. The germline V gene has CDR1 MNHNS and CDR2 SASEGT. The CDR3 is CASSRTSGGSRPQETQYF.

The rearrangement links TRBV4-2 to TRBJ2-1; TCRdb proposes TRBD1, but this gene call is untestable without DNA. Germline V gene lookup returns CDR1 LGHNA and CDR2 YNFKEQ. This CDR3 is 16 amino acids long. The CDR3 sequence is CASSHDPNGGYNEQFF.

The chain joins TRBV6-1 to TRBJ2-2; the TRBD1 assignment by TCRdb is unverifiable without DNA. CDR1 is MNHNS and CDR2 is SASEGT in the germline V gene. The CDR3 runs to 16 residues. The chain's CDR3 is CASNNRGKRNTGELFF.

V usage is TRBV28 and J usage is TRBJ2-7; with no DNA, the TCRdb D assignment of TRBD1 cannot be verified. Per the germline V gene, CDR1 is MDHEN and CDR2 is SYDVKM. This CDR3 is 14 amino acids long. This chain's CDR3 is CASIPGGQSYEQYF. Full variable domain (missing parts from reference TRBV28 and TRBJ2-7): DVKVTQSSRYLVKRTGEKVFLECVQDMDHENMFWYRQDPGLGLRLIYFSYDVKMKEKGDIPEGYSVSREKKERFSLILESASTNQTSMYLCASIPGGQSYEQYFGPGTRLTVT.

The rearrangement links TRBV20-1 to TRBJ2-2; the D gene TCRdb calls, TRBD2, cannot be checked with no DNA. CDR3 length: 15 residues. CDR1 and CDR2 (germline): DFQATT, SNEGSKA (reference sequence). CDR3 sequence: CSARGGTRLPGELFF.

V gene TRBV27 combines with J gene TRBJ1-1; TCRdb indicates TRBD1, and absent DNA this call remains unverified. This CDR3 has 18 residues. Germline V CDR1 and CDR2: MNHEY, SMNVEV (reference sequence). The CDR3 reads CASSLVGLGGGGHTEAFF.

This chain joins TRBV7-2 and TRBJ1-3; TCRdb's D gene call, TRBD1, goes unchecked for lack of DNA. CDR3 size: 15 residues. Germline CDR1 is SGHTA and CDR2 is FQGNSA. CDR3 amino acids: CASSLSGVRGNTIYF.

Here the CDR3 reads CASSLPRGRGDGYTF. The J gene is TRBJ1-2, the V gene TRBV7-2; absent DNA, TCRdb's TRBD1 call cannot be checked. Germline V gene sequence: CDR1 SGHTA, CDR2 FQGNSA. The CDR3 length is 15 residues.

The chain carries TRBV20-1 and TRBJ2-2. In germline, CDR1 is DFQATT, CDR2 SNEGSKA (reference sequence). The CDR3 contains 13 residues. The CDR3 sequence: CSARTEDTGELFF.

The V call is TRBV18, the J call TRBJ2-1. Germline V gene sequence: CDR1 KGHSH, CDR2 LQKENI. CDR3 length: 16 amino acids. CDR3 sequence reads: CASSLDLGSSYNEQFF.

The chain has TRBV3-1 and TRBJ2-3; TCRdb proposes TRBD2, but this gene call is untestable without DNA. The germline V gene has CDR1 LGHDT and CDR2 YNNKEL (reference sequence). The CDR3 is 16 residues long. This CDR3 reads CASSPQLAGPTDTQYF.

The genes are TRBV6-2 or TRBV6-3 and TRBJ2-7; TCRdb indicates TRBD2, and absent DNA this call remains unverified. Per the germline V gene, CDR1 is MNHEY and CDR2 is SVGEGT. The CDR3 runs 14 residues. CDR3 in amino acids: CASIQAGVDYEQYF.

The V gene is TRBV7-8, the J gene TRBJ2-3. CDR1 and CDR2 (germline): SGHVS, FQNEAQ. This CDR3 has 19 residues. CDR3 region: CASSHNRLGEDDSTDTQYF. The full variable domain, in which reference TRBV7-8 and TRBJ2-3 provide the parts outside the CDR3, is GAGVSQSPRYKVAKRGQDVALRCDPISGHVSLFWYQQALGQGPEFLTYFQNEAQLDKSGLPSDRFFAERPEGSVSTLKIQRTQQEDSAVYLCASSHNRLGEDDSTDTQYFGPGTRLTVL.

CDR3 amino acids: CASSLVGSATEAFF. The rearrangement uses TRBV5-1 and TRBJ1-1. CDR1 SGHRS and CDR2 YFSETQ come from the germline V gene. The CDR3 runs to 14 residues.

V usage is TRBV11-2 and J usage is TRBJ2-1; TCRdb gives TRBD2 as the D gene, but with no DNA this cannot be confirmed. This CDR3 is built from 19 residues. CDR1 is SGHAT and CDR2 is FQNNGV in the germline V gene. This chain's CDR3 is CASSLRDGLLAGGGNEQFF.

This sequence joins TRBV5-1 and TRBJ2-1; TCRdb picks TRBD1, but there is no DNA to check that call. This CDR3 region has 15 residues. The germline CDR1 and CDR2 sequences are SGHRS and YFSETQ. The CDR3: CASSSTGTGNNEQFF.

V usage is TRBV4-3 and J usage is TRBJ1-1; TCRdb selects TRBD1, and the lack of DNA leaves this call unchecked. The CDR3 is 15 amino acids. Germline V gene data show CDR1 as LGHNA and CDR2 as YSLEER. The CDR3 is CASSQLQGSFTEAFF.

The genes are TRBV29-1 and TRBJ2-4; TCRdb gives TRBD1 as the D gene, but with no DNA this cannot be confirmed. Germline CDR1 is SQVTM and CDR2 is ANQGSEA. The CDR3 consists of 12 residues. This CDR3 is CSAISPPYIQYF.

V and J are TRBV25-1 and TRBJ2-1; TCRdb calls TRBD1, which cannot be checked without DNA. This CDR3 is 17 amino acids long. The germline gives CDR1 MGHDK, CDR2 SYGVNS. The CDR3 here is CASSDPKVGTGRDEQFF.

The rearrangement links TRBV27 to TRBJ2-3; no DNA is available, so the TRBD2 call from TCRdb remains unchecked. The germline gives CDR1 MNHEY, CDR2 SMNVEV (reference sequence). This CDR3 is 17 amino acids long. The CDR3 sequence: CASSSPTSGRDTDTQYF.

The V call is TRBV19, the J call TRBJ1-4; TCRdb's D call, TRBD1, is unchecked because there is no DNA. The germline gives CDR1 LNHDA, CDR2 SQIVND (reference sequence). The CDR3 sequence is 15 residues long. CDR3 in amino acids: CASSPGQATNEKLFF.

The chain carries TRBV20-1 and TRBJ2-3. The CDR3 has 14 residues. Germline assignment: CDR1 DFQATT and CDR2 SNEGSKA (reference sequence). CDR3 sequence reads: CSASLITSTDTQYF.

The chain employs TRBV18 and TRBJ2-6. This CDR3 is built from 18 residues. Germline CDR1 is KGHSH and CDR2 is LQKENI. CDR3 in amino acids: CASSPTVGRSSGANVLTF.

The V and J genes are TRBV7-9 and TRBJ1-3; TCRdb's D call, TRBD1, is unchecked because there is no DNA. CDR3 length: 15 amino acids. The germline gives CDR1 SEHNR, CDR2 FQNEAQ (reference sequence). CDR3 amino acids: CASSFTGLAGNTIYF.

The chain is built from TRBV7-2 and TRBJ1-5. Germline V gene data show CDR1 as SGHTA and CDR2 as FQGNSA. This CDR3 is built from 17 residues. The CDR3 loop is CASSLIEGPNPNQPQHF.

The rearrangement joins TRBV12-3 or TRBV12-4 to TRBJ1-1. The CDR3 runs 14 residues. The CDR3 sequence: CASIFGSSNTEAFF.